What follows are 8 T cell receptor beta chains derived from one specimen sequenced in a study of CD8 T cells in Susac syndrome. The RNA input was about 0.5 to 1 ug, and it was reverse transcribed with random hexamers. MiXCR, applied by TCRdb to the immunoSEQ multiplex PCR reads, yields one record per CDR3 protein. This sample carries around 170,000 distinct CDR3 sequences, approximately 95% of them seen once, and the ten largest clones take approximately 0.12%. Input material: CD4+ T cells from PBMCs. The receptors were gathered from a human donor with Susac syndrome.

The chain links TRBV7-9 to TRBJ2-5; TRBD2 matches 8 bases. Germline CDR1 reads SEHNR; CDR2 reads FQNEAQ (reference sequence). The V and J ends lost 6 bases and 3 bases, in that order; junction bases with no gene match: 9. This CDR3 is built from 15 residues. The CDR3 DNA follows: TGTGCCAGCAGGGAAAGGGCGGGAGGCAAAGAGACCCAGTACTTC. It is translated as CASRERAGGKETQYF.

J is TRBJ2-7 and V is TRBV29-1; 7 nucleotides align to TRBD2. The CDR3 covers 13 residues. Germline values: CDR1 SQVTM, CDR2 ANQGSEA. V shed 2 bases, J shed 3 bases, and the junction held 4 bases outside the gene matches. This chain's CDR3 is CSVERLADYEQYV. Here the CDR3 DNA reads TGCAGCGTTGAACGGCTAGCGGACTACGAGCAGTACGTC.

The chain is built from TRBV5-1 and TRBJ2-3; D ambiguous. Germline CDR1 SGHRS, CDR2 YFSETQ. The CDR3 runs to 15 residues. Between the trimmed V and J ends, which lost 5 bases and 3 bases, there was a span of 16 bases. The CDR3 region has the DNA TGCGCCAGCAGACCCCTAGGCCGGGCAACAGATACGCAGTATTTT. Amino acids: CASRPLGRATDTQYF.

V usage is TRBV20-1 and J usage is TRBJ2-1; 10 positions agree with TRBD2. CDR3 length: 14 residues. Germline-derived CDR1 and CDR2 are DFQATT and SNEGSKA (reference sequence). Trimming cost V 6 bases and J 9 bases; bases outside gene matches: 11. The CDR3 DNA reads as TGCAGTGCCAGCCGCACTAGCGGGGCAAGTGAGCAGTTCTTC. Residues: CSASRTSGASEQFF.

The rearrangement joins TRBV2 to TRBJ1-1; D is uncertain. Looked up from germline, CDR1 is SNHLY and CDR2 is FYNNEI. The ends were cut back, 3 bases at V and 4 bases at J, with 12 bases in the middle. CDR3 length equals 14 residues. The CDR3: CASSDSLRSTEAFF. The CDR3 DNA reads TGTGCCAGCAGTGATAGCCTTCGATCCACTGAAGCTTTCTTT.

This chain connects TRBV9 to TRBJ1-3; 8 nucleotides match TRBD1. Germline values: CDR1 SGDLS, CDR2 YYNGEE. The CDR3 contains 14 residues. V was clipped by 3 bases and J by 4 bases; unmatched bases: 3. CDR3 coding DNA: TGTGCCAGCAGCGCCGGGACAGGAGGAAACACCATATATTTT. Protein: CASSAGTGGNTIYF.

This rearrangement joins TRBV3-1 to TRBJ2-2; TRBD2 matches 9 bases. Germline CDR1 LGHDT, CDR2 YNNKEL (reference sequence). The CDR3 has 17 residues. V gave up 0 bases and J gave up 5 bases; unmatched junction bases: 7. Written as DNA, the CDR3 is TGTGCCAGCAGCCAAGAAAGGATAGCGGGGGAAACCGGGGAGCTGTTTTTT. Translation gives CASSQERIAGETGELFF.

This chain links TRBV2 with TRBJ2-7; no clear D. The CDR3 loop spans 17 amino acids. V lost 2 bases to trimming and J lost 3 bases, with 20 bases between them. Germline V lookup: CDR1 SNHLY, CDR2 FYNNEI. The CDR3 DNA is TGTGCCAGCAGTGAAATTAGGAGCGCAGGAGCTGGCTACGAGCAGTACTTC. Amino acid sequence: CASSEIRSAGAGYEQYF.